What follows are 17 T cell receptor beta chains derived from one specimen sequenced in a study of CD8 T cells in Susac syndrome (dated by TCRdb to about 2019). Libraries were built with the immunoSEQ multiplex PCR assay. RNA was extracted using the RNeasy kit, and about 0.45 to 1 microgram was reverse transcribed with random hexamers. In-frame beta chains were kept once TCRdb had trimmed the public reads at Q25 with fastp and called clones with MiXCR. Rows are unified per CDR3 protein, each entry keeping the most common DNA and genes. This sample gives approximately 180,000 distinct CDR3 sequences in total; roughly 91% of them show up just once. Jointly, the top ten make up 0.085% to 0.09% of the sample. The sequenced material came from CD4+ T cells from PBMCs. These receptors all stem from a human donor with Susac syndrome.

This clonotype occurred a few times. The chain joins TRBV4-1 to TRBJ1-2; TRBD1 matches 10 bases. The CDR3 sequence is 17 residues long. CDR1 and CDR2 (germline): MGHRA, YSYEKL. With V trimmed by 0 bases and J by 2 bases, 6 bases remained unmatched. The CDR3, as DNA: TGCGCCAGCAGCCAAGATCGCCCGGGACAGGGGAACTATGGCTACACCTTC. Its translation: CASSQDRPGQGNYGYTF.

V usage is TRBV12-3 or TRBV12-4 and J usage is TRBJ1-1; D not certain. V was pared by 3 bases and J by 2 bases, with 16 bases between. The CDR3 is made up of 16 amino acids. CDR3 residues: CASSFLGLGVNTEAFF. Written as DNA, the CDR3 is TGTGCCAGCAGTTTCTTAGGTTTGGGAGTTAACACTGAAGCTTTCTTT.

The chain combines TRBV5-1 with TRBJ1-1; TRBD1 is a possible D gene (5 bases). The germline V gene encodes CDR1 SGHRS and CDR2 YFSETQ. V lost 7 bases and J lost 0, with 13 bases in between. There are 14 residues in the CDR3. This chain's CDR3 is CASGGGMMNTEAFF. CDR3 nucleotide sequence: TGCGCCAGCGGGGGGGGGATGATGAACACTGAAGCTTTCTTT.

V is TRBV4-2 and J is TRBJ1-1; TRBD1 matches 8 bases. Trimming cost V 0 bases and J 1 base; bases outside gene matches: 1. CDR1 and CDR2 from the germline V gene are LGHNA and YNFKEQ. This CDR3 spans 15 amino acids. The CDR3: CASSQDQGANTEAFF. The CDR3, as DNA: TGTGCCAGCAGCCAAGATCAGGGGGCGAACACTGAAGCTTTCTTT.

There are a few counts of this clonotype. CDR3 protein: CAISEGKEAFF. The CDR3 nucleotides read TGTGCCATCAGTGAGGGGAAAGAAGCTTTCTTT. The chain carries TRBV10-3 and TRBJ1-1, with D uncertain. V was pared by 2 bases and J by 8 bases, with 6 bases between. The CDR3 contains 11 residues. Germline V gene lookup returns CDR1 ENHRY and CDR2 SYGVKD.

The CDR3 loop is CASSLGTGLNYGYTF. The CDR3, as DNA: TGTGCCAGCAGCTTAGGGACAGGGCTTAACTATGGCTACACCTTC. J is TRBJ1-2 and V is TRBV7-3; TRBD1 aligns across 9 bases. Per the germline V gene, CDR1 is SGHTA and CDR2 is FQGTGA. Losses at the gene ends were 2 bases for V and 1 base for J; bases not matched to a gene: 2. CDR3 size: 15 residues.

The CDR3 DNA reads TGTGCCAGCAGTGACCCGGCCTATGGCTACACCTTC. Translating gives CASSDPAYGYTF. V gene TRBV25-1 combines with J gene TRBJ1-2; no firm D call. Germline V gene lookup returns CDR1 MGHDK and CDR2 SYGVNS. Trimming took off 3 bases at V and 4 bases at J, with 6 bases between the two ends. The CDR3 spans 12 residues.

The V and J genes are TRBV6-5 and TRBJ2-7; 7 bases are shared with TRBD1. Germline CDR1 and CDR2: MNHEY and SVGAGI. J lost 4 bases, V lost 0 bases, and 3 bases had no gene match. This CDR3 is built from 14 residues. The CDR3 nucleotides are TGTGCCAGCAGTTACTCACAGGGGATGTACGAGCAGTACTTC. It specifies CASSYSQGMYEQYF.

V and J are TRBV11-3 and TRBJ1-1; tentative D call: TRBD1 (6 bases). There are 11 residues in the CDR3. CDR1 is SGHNT and CDR2 is YENEEA in the germline V gene. Trimming removed 6 bases from V and 10 bases from J, with 12 bases in between. The CDR3 loop is CASSHEQGAFF. The CDR3 DNA is TGTGCCAGCAGTCACGAACAGGGAGCTTTCTTT.

This chain links TRBV5-1 with TRBJ1-2; D possibly corresponds to TRBD1 (6 bases). In germline, CDR1 is SGHRS, CDR2 YFSETQ. This CDR3 comprises 15 residues. Trimming took 0 bases from V and 4 from J, leaving 13 bases between them. CDR3 residues: CASSLDSGALYGYTF. CDR3 nucleotides: TGCGCCAGCAGCTTGGATTCGGGGGCCCTCTATGGCTACACCTTC.

The V and J genes are TRBV20-1 and TRBJ2-5; the D is unclear. Germline V lookup: CDR1 DFQATT, CDR2 SNEGSKA (reference sequence). This CDR3 has 14 amino acids. Trimming took 6 bases from V and 4 from J, leaving 18 bases between them. The CDR3 DNA reads as TGCAGTGCCAATGGGGTGGGTACCCCAGAGACCCAGTACTTC. This codes for CSANGVGTPETQYF.

The chain combines TRBV7-9 with TRBJ1-1; TRBD1 aligns across 9 bases. CDR3 size: 15 residues. Germline trimming cut 8 bases from V and 5 bases from J; bases unmatched to any gene: 12. From germline, CDR1 is SEHNR and CDR2 FQNEAQ (reference sequence). The CDR3 region is CASHVQGQGETEAFF. The CDR3 DNA is TGTGCCAGCCACGTCCAGGGACAGGGAGAAACTGAAGCTTTCTTT.

The rearrangement links TRBV6-5 to TRBJ1-2; D is unclear. Germline V lookup: CDR1 MNHEY, CDR2 SVGAGI. V was pared by 5 bases and J by 6 bases, with 10 bases between. The CDR3 sequence is 12 residues long. CDR3: CASSHRGHGYTF. CDR3 DNA sequence: TGTGCCAGCAGTCACCGAGGCCATGGCTACACCTTC.

This sequence joins TRBV9 and TRBJ2-7, with D perhaps matching TRBD1 (6 bases). Germline V gene data show CDR1 as SGDLS and CDR2 as YYNGEE. Trimming removed 2 bases from V and 3 bases from J, with 15 bases in between. CDR3 size: 15 residues. CDR3 region: CASSVRQDDLYEQYF. DNA of the CDR3: TGTGCCAGCAGCGTCCGACAGGACGACCTCTACGAGCAGTACTTC.

The rearrangement uses TRBV25-1 and TRBJ1-1; 7 bases are a match to TRBD1. Germline V gives CDR1 MGHDK, CDR2 SYGVNS. After removal of 8 bases from V and 5 bases from J, the junction contained 11 bases not matched to a gene. This CDR3 has 14 amino acids. DNA of the CDR3: TGTGCCAGCCGATATGACAGGGATCAGACTGAAGCTTTCTTT. Protein sequence: CASRYDRDQTEAFF.

The chain carries TRBV5-1 and TRBJ1-6; TRBD1 is a possible D gene (6 bases). The germline CDR1 and CDR2 sequences are SGHRS and YFSETQ. The CDR3 extends over 18 amino acids. The V and J ends lost 0 bases and 0 bases respectively, with 13 bases between them. CDR3 in amino acids: CASSLESTGSSYNSPLHF. The CDR3 bases are TGCGCCAGCAGCTTGGAGAGCACAGGGAGCTCCTATAATTCACCCCTCCACTTT.

The chain links TRBV18 to TRBJ1-2, with D maybe TRBD1 (5 bases). The CDR3 has 12 residues. V was trimmed by 6 bases and J by 11 bases, leaving 16 bases between them. The germline V gene has CDR1 KGHSH and CDR2 LQKENI. The chain's CDR3 is CASSLGTPAYTF. The CDR3 DNA reads TGTGCCAGCTCCCTCGGGACCCCTGCTTACACCTTC.